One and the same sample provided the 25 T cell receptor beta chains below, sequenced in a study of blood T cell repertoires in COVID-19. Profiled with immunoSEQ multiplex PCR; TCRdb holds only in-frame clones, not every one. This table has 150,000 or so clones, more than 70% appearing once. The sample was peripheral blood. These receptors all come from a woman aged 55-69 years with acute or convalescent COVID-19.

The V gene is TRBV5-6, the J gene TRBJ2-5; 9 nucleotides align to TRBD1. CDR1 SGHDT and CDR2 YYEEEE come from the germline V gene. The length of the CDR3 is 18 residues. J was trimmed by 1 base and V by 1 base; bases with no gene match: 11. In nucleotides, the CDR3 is TGTGCCAGCAGCTTGTCGCCCGCCGGGACAGGGACCCAAGAGACCCAGTACTTC. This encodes CASSLSPAGTGTQETQYF.

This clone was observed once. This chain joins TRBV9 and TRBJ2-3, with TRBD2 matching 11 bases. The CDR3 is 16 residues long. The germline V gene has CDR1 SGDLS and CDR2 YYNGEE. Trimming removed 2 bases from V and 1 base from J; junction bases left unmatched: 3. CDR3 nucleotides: TGTGCCAGCAGCGTCGCGGGACTAGCGGGCACAGATACGCAGTATTTT. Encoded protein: CASSVAGLAGTDTQYF.

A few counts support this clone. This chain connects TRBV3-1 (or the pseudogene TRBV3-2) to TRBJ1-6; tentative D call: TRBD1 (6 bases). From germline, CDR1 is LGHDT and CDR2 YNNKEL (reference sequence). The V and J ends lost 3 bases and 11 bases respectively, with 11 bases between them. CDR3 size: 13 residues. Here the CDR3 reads CASSQVKGAPLHF. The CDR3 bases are TGTGCCAGCAGCCAGGTGAAGGGGGCACCCCTCCACTTT.

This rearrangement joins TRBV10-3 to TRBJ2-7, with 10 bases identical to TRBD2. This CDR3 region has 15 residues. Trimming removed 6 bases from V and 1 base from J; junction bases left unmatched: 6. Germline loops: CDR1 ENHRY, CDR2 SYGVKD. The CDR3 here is CAIRPSGGQSYEQYF. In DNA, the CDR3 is TGTGCCATCAGGCCTAGCGGGGGCCAATCCTACGAGCAGTACTTC.

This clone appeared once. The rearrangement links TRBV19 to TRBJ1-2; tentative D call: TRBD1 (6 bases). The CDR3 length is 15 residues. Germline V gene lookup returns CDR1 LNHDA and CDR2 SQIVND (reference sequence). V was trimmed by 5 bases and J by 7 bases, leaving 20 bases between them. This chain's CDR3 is CASSGGPGTRRGYTF. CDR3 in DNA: TGTGCCAGTAGTGGGGGCCCCGGGACAAGACGTGGCTACACCTTC.

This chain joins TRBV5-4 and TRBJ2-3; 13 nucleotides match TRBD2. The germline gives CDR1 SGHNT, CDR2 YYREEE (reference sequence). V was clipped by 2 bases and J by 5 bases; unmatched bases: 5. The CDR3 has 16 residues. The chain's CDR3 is CASSLGLAGVEDTQYF. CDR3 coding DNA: TGTGCCAGCAGCTTAGGACTAGCGGGGGTGGAAGATACGCAGTATTTT.

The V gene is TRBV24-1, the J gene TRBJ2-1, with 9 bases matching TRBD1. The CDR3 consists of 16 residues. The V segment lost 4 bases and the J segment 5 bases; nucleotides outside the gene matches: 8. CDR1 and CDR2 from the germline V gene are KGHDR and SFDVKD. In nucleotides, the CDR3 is TGTGCCACCAGTGACCGGGGACAGGGTCGGGACAATGAGCAGTTCTTC. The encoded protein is CATSDRGQGRDNEQFF.

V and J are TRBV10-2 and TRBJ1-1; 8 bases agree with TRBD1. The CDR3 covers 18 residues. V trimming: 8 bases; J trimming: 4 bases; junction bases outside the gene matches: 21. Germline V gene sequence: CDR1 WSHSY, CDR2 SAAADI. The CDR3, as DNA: TGCGCCAGCCCCCTCAGGGAAGGACAGGGAGGGATTTGCACTGAAGCTTTCTTT. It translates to CASPLREGQGGICTEAFF.

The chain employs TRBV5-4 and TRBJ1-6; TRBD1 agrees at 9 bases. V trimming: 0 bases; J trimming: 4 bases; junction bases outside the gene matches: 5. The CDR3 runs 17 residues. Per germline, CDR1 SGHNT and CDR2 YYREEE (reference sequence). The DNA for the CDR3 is TGTGCCAGCAGCTTGGACGGGACAGGGAAGTATAATTCACCCCTCCACTTT. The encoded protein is CASSLDGTGKYNSPLHF.

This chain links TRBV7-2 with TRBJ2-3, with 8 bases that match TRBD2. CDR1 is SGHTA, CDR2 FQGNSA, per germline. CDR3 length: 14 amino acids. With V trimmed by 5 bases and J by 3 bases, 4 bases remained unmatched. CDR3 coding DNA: TGTGCCAGCAGCCCGGGACTAGAAACAGATACGCAGTATTTT. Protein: CASSPGLETDTQYF.

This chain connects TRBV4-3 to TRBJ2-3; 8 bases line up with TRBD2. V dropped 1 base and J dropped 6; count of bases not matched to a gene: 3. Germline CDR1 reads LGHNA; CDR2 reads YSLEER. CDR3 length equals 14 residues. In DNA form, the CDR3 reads TGCGCCAGCAGCCAAGGACTAGCGTCGGATACGCAGTATTTT. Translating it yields CASSQGLASDTQYF.

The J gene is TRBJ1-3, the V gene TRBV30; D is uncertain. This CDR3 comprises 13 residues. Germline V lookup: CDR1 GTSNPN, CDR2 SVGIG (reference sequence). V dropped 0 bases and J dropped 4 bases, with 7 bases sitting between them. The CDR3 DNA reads TGTGCCTGGAGTGTACACAGAGGAAACACCATATATTTT. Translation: CAWSVHRGNTIYF.

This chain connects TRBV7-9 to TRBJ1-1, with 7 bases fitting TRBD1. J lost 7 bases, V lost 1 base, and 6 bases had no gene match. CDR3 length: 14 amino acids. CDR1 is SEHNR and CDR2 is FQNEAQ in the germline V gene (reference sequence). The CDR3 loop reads CASSLGGQGVEAFF. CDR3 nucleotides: TGTGCCAGCAGCTTAGGGGGTCAGGGGGTTGAAGCTTTCTTT.

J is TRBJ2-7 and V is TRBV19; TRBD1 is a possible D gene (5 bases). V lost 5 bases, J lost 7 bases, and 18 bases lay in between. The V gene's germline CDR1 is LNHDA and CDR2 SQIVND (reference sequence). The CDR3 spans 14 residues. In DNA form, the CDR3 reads TGTGCCAGTAGTCAGGGAATGGGGCTGGGAGAGCAGTACTTC. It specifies CASSQGMGLGEQYF.

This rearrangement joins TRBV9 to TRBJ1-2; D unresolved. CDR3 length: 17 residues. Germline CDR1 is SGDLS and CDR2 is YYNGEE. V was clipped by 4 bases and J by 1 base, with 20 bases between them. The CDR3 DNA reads TGTGCCAGCAGCCAAGTCTTTAGAAACAGAATTAACTATGGCTACACCTTC. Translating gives CASSQVFRNRINYGYTF.

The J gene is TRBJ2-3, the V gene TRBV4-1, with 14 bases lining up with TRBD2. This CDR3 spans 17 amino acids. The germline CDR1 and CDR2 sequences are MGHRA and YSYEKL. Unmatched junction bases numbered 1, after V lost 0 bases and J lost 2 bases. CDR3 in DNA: TGCGCCAGCAGCCAAGAGGGACTAGCGGGGGCCACAGATACGCAGTATTTT. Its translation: CASSQEGLAGATDTQYF.

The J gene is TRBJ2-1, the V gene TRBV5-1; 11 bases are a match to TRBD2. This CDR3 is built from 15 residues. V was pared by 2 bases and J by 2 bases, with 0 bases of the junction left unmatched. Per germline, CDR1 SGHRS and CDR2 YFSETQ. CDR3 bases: TGCGCCAGCAGCTTTAGCGGGGGGGCCTACAATGAGCAGTTCTTC. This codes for CASSFSGGAYNEQFF.

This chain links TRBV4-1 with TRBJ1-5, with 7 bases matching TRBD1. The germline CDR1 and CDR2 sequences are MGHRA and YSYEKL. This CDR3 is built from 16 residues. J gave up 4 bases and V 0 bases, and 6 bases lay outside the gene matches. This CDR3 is CASSQDVQGLNQPQHF. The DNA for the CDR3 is TGCGCCAGCAGCCAAGATGTACAGGGGCTGAATCAGCCCCAGCATTTT.

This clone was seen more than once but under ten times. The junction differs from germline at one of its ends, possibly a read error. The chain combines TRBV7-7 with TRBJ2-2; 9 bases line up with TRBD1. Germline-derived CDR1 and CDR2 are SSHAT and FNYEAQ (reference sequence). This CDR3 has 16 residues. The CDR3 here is CASSPRQGANTGELFF. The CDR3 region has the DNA TGTGCTAGCAGCCCTCGACAGGGGGCGAACACCGGGGAGCTGTTTTTT. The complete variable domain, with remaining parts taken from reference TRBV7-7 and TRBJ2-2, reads GAGVSQSPRYKVTKRGQDVTLRCDPISSHATLYWYQQALGQGPEFLTYFNYEAQPDKSGLPSDRFSAERPEGSISTLTIQRTEQRDSAMYRCASSPRQGANTGELFFGEGSRLTVL.

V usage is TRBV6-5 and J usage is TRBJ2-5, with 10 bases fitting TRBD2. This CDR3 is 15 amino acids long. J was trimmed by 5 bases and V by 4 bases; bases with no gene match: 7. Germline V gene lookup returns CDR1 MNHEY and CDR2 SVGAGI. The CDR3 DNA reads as TGTGCCAGCAGTTTCAGCGGGGGGGCAGGGGAGACCCAGTACTTC. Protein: CASSFSGGAGETQYF.

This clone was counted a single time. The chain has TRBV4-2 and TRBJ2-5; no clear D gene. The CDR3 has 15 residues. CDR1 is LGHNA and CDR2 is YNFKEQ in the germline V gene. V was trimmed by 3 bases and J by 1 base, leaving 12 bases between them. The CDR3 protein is CASSHSGSPQETQYF. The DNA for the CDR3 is TGTGCCAGCAGCCATTCCGGGTCTCCCCAAGAGACCCAGTACTTC.

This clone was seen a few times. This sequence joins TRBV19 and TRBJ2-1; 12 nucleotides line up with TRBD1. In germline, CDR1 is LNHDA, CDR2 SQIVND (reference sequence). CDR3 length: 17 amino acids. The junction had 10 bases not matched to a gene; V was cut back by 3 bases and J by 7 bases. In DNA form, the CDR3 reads TGTGCCAGTAGTATGTGGCCGGGACAGGGGGCGAGGAATGAGCAGTTCTTC. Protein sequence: CASSMWPGQGARNEQFF.

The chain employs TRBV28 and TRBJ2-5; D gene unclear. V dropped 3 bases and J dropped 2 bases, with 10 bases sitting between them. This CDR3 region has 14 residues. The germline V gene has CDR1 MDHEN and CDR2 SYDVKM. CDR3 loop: CASSFSWSQETQYF. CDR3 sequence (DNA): TGTGCCAGCAGTTTTAGTTGGAGTCAAGAGACCCAGTACTTC.

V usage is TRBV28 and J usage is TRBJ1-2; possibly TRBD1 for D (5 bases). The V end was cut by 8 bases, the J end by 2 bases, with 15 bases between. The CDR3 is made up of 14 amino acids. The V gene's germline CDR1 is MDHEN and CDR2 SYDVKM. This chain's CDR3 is CASGTGISNYGYTF. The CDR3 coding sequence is TGTGCCAGCGGAACAGGAATATCAAACTATGGCTACACCTTC.

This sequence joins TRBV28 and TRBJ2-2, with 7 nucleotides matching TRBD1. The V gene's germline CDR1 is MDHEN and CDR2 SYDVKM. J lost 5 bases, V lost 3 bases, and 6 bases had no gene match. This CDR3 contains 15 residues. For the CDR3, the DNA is TGTGCCAGCAGTTTTGGACAGGTGGGGACCGGGGAGCTGTTTTTT. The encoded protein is CASSFGQVGTGELFF.